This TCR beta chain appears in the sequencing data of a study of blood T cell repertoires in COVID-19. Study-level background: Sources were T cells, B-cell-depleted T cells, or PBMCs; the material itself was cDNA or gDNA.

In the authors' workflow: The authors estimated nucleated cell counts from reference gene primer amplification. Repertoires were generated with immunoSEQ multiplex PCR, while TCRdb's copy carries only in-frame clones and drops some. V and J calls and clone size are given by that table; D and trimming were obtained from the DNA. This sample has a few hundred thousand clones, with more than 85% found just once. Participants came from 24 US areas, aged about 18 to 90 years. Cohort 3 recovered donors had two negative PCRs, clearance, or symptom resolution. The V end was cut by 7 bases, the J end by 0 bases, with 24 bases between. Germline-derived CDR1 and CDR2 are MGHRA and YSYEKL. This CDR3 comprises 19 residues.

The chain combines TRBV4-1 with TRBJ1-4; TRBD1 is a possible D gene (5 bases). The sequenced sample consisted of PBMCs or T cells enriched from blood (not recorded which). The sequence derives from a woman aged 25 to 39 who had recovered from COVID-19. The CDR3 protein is CASTLNAGKNVATNEKLFF. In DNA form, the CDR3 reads TGCGCCAGCACCCTCAACGCAGGGAAAAACGTTGCAACTAATGAAAAACTGTTTTTT.